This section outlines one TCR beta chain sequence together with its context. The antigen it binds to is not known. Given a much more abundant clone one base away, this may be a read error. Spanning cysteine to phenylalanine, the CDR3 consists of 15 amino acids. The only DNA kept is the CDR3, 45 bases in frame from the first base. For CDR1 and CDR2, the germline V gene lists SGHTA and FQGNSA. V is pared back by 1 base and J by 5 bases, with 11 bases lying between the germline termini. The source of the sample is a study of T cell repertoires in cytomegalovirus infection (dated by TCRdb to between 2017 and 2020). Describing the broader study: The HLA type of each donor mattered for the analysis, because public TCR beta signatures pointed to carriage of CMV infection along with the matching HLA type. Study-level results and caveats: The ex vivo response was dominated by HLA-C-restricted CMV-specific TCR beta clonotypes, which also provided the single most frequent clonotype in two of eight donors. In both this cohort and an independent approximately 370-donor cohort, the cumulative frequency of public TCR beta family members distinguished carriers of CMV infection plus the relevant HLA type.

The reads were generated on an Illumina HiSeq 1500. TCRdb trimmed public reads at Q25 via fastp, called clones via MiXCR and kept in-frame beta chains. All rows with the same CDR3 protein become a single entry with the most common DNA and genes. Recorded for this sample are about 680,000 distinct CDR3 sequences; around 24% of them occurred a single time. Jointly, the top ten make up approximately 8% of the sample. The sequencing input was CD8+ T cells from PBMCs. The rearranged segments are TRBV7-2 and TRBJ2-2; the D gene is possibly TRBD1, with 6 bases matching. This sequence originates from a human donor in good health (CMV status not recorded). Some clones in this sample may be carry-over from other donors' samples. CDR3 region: CASSLGGTWTGELFF. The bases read TGTGCCAGCAGCTTAGGAGGGACATGGACCGGGGAGCTGTTTTTT.